The TCR beta chain described here comes from a study of cytomegalovirus exposure and HLA in healthy donors. Study information: Earlier results showed roughly 120 million unique TCR beta sequences derived from roughly 180 million T cells. Broader study findings: Roughly uniform depth of sequencing across donors was assumed in presence/absence analyses.

This clone showed up just a few times. Its target is unknown. The PCR employed 60 Vbeta primers together with 13 Jbeta primers. Only in-frame clones appear in the TCRdb table, and some are missing; sequencing was by immunoSEQ multiplex PCR. The sample shows around 120,000 clones, about 78% of them seen only once. Germline loops: CDR1 MNHNY, CDR2 SVGAGI (reference sequence). The CDR3 totals 15 residues. V lost 5 bases to trimming and J lost 2 bases; unmatched junction nucleotides: 3. Sequenced input: PBMCs. The receptor comes from a woman aged 40 to 49 in good health and CMV-seropositive. The rearrangement uses TRBV6-6 and TRBJ1-5, with 10 bases aligning to TRBD1. The CDR3 coding sequence is TGTGCCAGCAGTCCTGGGACAGGGGGCAATCAGCCCCAGCATTTT. It encodes CASSPGTGGNQPQHF.